A selection of T cell receptor beta chains follows, all from one sample in a study of T cells in Graves' hyperthyroidism and ophthalmopathy. TCRdb re-analysed the multiplex PCR reads in MiXCR, keeping a single row per CDR3 protein. The table includes roughly 640,000 distinct CDR3 sequences, about a sixth detected once. The sequencing input was blood. Receptors were obtained from a middle-aged woman with Graves' ophthalmopathy. Each CDR3 is given with its conserved first and last residue. Each record gives: V gene, J gene, D gene, clone size, CDR3 protein, CDR3 DNA. A D gene is named only where the DNA matches it firmly. Part of the rows lack a size; the others show once, few, many or a class for expanded clones.

>TRBV20-1|TRBJ1-6|TRBD1|few
CSARGTGTDNYNSPLHF
TGCAGTGCTAGAGGAACCGGGACAGACAACTATAATTCACCCCTCCACTTT
>TRBV7-3|TRBJ2-3|TRBD2|many
CASSLQAGGGADTQYF
TGTGCCAGCAGCTTACAAGCGGGAGGAGGAGCAGATACGCAGTATTTT
>TRBV20-1|TRBJ2-1|TRBD2|many
CSGTSGFSYNEQFF
TGCAGTGGGACTAGCGGATTCTCCTACAATGAGCAGTTCTTC
>TRBV19|TRBJ1-4|.|.
CASSSPFDEKLFF
TGTGCCAGTAGTAGTCCCTTCGATGAAAAACTGTTTTTT
>TRBV10-2|TRBJ1-2|.|many
CASSESVTGGHGYTF
TGCGCCAGCAGTGAGTCGGTGACAGGAGGACATGGCTACACCTTC
>TRBV28|TRBJ1-2|.|.
CASSLYPGNYGYTF
TGTGCCAGCAGTTTATATCCGGGCAACTATGGCTACACCTTC
>TRBV4-1|TRBJ1-6|.|few
CASSQGGSRGYYNSPLHF
TGCGCCAGCAGCCAAGGGGGGAGCAGGGGTTACTATAATTCACCCCTCCACTTT
>TRBV11-2|TRBJ2-3|TRBD2|many
CASSLAGVAVGTDTQYF
TGTGCCAGCAGCCTAGCGGGAGTGGCTGTAGGGACAGATACGCAGTATTTT
>TRBV11-2|TRBJ1-3|.|.
CASSFDTGSSGNTIYF
TGTGCCAGCAGCTTCGACACGGGAAGCTCTGGAAACACCATATATTTT
>TRBV7-2|TRBJ2-1|.|.
CASSLDSFFNEQFF
TGTGCCAGCAGCTTAGACAGCTTTTTCAATGAGCAGTTCTTC
>TRBV3-1|TRBJ2-1|TRBD1|many
CASRPGTGYNEQFF
TGTGCCAGCAGACCCGGGACAGGGTACAATGAGCAGTTCTTC
>TRBV29-1|TRBJ2-5|TRBD1|.
CSAKQGAGETQYF
TGCAGCGCCAAACAGGGGGCGGGAGAGACCCAGTACTTC
>TRBV7-8|TRBJ2-1|TRBD1|.
CASSLGPVGTGGIETQFF
TGTGCCAGCAGCTTAGGGCCCGTCGGGACAGGGGGCATAGAGACCCAGTTCTTC
>TRBV2|TRBJ2-2|.|many
CASKGRANTGELFF
TGTGCCAGCAAGGGACGGGCGAACACCGGGGAGCTGTTTTTT
>TRBV5-1|TRBJ1-1|.|many
CASMPGPGNTEAFF
TGCGCCAGCATGCCGGGACCGGGGAACACTGAAGCTTTCTTT
>TRBV10-3|TRBJ2-5|.|.
CAISSGSQETQYF
TGTGCCATCAGTTCAGGGAGTCAAGAGACCCAGTACTTC
>TRBV5-1|TRBJ2-3|TRBD1|many
CASSSGTGQRDTQYF
TGCGCCAGCAGCTCGGGGACAGGCCAGCGGGATACGCAGTATTTT
>TRBV9|TRBJ2-3|TRBD2|.
CASSVEATSGSSYSTDTQYF
TGTGCCAGCAGCGTAGAGGCCACTAGCGGGAGTTCTTATAGCACAGATACGCAGTATTTT
>TRBV12-5|TRBJ2-5|.|many
CASGLGRAQETQYF
TGTGCTAGTGGTTTAGGCAGGGCCCAAGAGACCCAGTACTTC
>TRBV10-3|TRBJ2-3|TRBD2|.
CAISDPSSGSVTDTQYF
TGTGCCATCAGCGACCCCTCTAGCGGGAGTGTCACAGATACGCAGTATTTT
>TRBV5-1|TRBJ2-7|.|.
CASSFLAPSSYEQYF
TGCGCCAGCAGCTTCCTAGCGCCGAGCTCCTACGAGCAGTACTTC
>TRBV11-2|TRBJ2-1|TRBD2|many
CASSLEAGDYNEQFF
TGTGCCAGCAGCTTAGAAGCGGGGGACTACAATGAGCAGTTCTTC
>TRBV3-1|TRBJ1-6|.|few
CASSQAGTALHF
TGTGCCAGCAGCCAAGCCGGGACGGCCCTCCACTTT
>TRBV28|TRBJ1-2|.|.
CASSLLRTGGPYGYTF
TGTGCCAGCAGTTTATTGAGAACTGGAGGACCCTATGGCTACACCTTC
>TRBV11-3|TRBJ2-1|TRBD1|few
CASSTTTGGLFF
TGTGCCAGCAGCACTACGACAGGGGGCTTGTTCTTC
>TRBV2|TRBJ2-1|TRBD2|few
CASSIGLAGVYNEQFF
TGTGCCAGCAGTATAGGACTAGCGGGAGTCTACAATGAGCAGTTCTTC
>TRBV6-2/TRBV6-3|TRBJ2-2|TRBD2|.
CASTPARLAGGFTGELFF
TGTGCCAGCACCCCGGCCCGACTAGCGGGAGGATTCACCGGGGAGCTGTTTTTT
>TRBV28|TRBJ1-4|TRBD1|.
CAGSSATGYPLREKLFF
TGTGCCGGCAGTTCGGCGACAGGGTATCCCCTAAGGGAAAAACTGTTTTTT
>TRBV7-2|TRBJ2-4|.|few
CASSTNTIAKNIQYF
TGTGCCAGCAGCACTAATACAATAGCCAAAAACATTCAGTACTTC
>TRBV20-1|TRBJ2-1|.|many
CSATGREYNEQFF
TGCAGTGCTACCGGGAGAGAATACAATGAGCAGTTCTTC
>TRBV5-1|TRBJ2-3|.|many
CASSPAEGNAAADTQYF
TGCGCCAGCAGCCCTGCGGAGGGCAATGCGGCGGCAGATACGCAGTATTTT
>TRBV12-3/TRBV12-4|TRBJ1-4|.|few
CASSLSGFDEKLFF
TGTGCCAGCAGTTTATCAGGGTTTGATGAAAAACTGTTTTTT
>TRBV15|TRBJ1-1|TRBD1|many
CATSTRTFRTGANTEAFF
TGTGCCACCAGCACCAGAACATTCAGGACAGGGGCCAACACTGAAGCTTTCTTT
>TRBV29-1|TRBJ2-7|.|few
CSVEDPKEREQYF
TGCAGCGTTGAAGATCCCAAGGAGCGGGAGCAGTACTTC
>TRBV20-1|TRBJ2-3|TRBD2|many
CSARDQLAGVTQYF
TGCAGTGCTAGAGATCAACTAGCGGGAGTCACGCAGTATTTT
>TRBV10-3|TRBJ1-5|.|.
CAISPSGEGQPQHF
TGTGCCATCAGCCCCTCCGGGGAAGGACAGCCCCAGCATTTT
>TRBV4-1|TRBJ2-1|TRBD1|.
CASSTTGTGSDEQFF
TGCGCCAGCAGCACGACCGGGACAGGGAGCGATGAGCAGTTCTTC
>TRBV6-1|TRBJ1-2|.|many
CASSRGPNYGYTF
TGTGCCAGCAGTCGAGGGCCTAACTATGGCTACACCTTC
>TRBV5-6|TRBJ2-3|.|.
CASSYGGSYTDTQYF
TGTGCCAGCAGCTATGGCGGTTCGTACACAGATACGCAGTATTTT
>TRBV6-1|TRBJ2-7|TRBD1|.
CASSHPGTGEGEQYF
TGTGCCAGCAGCCACCCCGGGACAGGGGAAGGCGAGCAGTACTTC
>TRBV20-1|TRBJ1-4|.|few
CSAREYGREKLFF
TGCAGTGCTAGAGAGTACGGGAGAGAAAAACTGTTTTTT
>TRBV6-1|TRBJ1-1|TRBD1|many
CATRGSQGVRFTNTEAFF
TGTGCCACCCGGGGCTCCCAGGGGGTGAGGTTCACGAACACTGAAGCTTTCTTT
>TRBV2|TRBJ1-1|.|.
CAGSGQGGTEAFF
TGTGCCGGCAGTGGCCAGGGAGGCACTGAAGCTTTCTTT
>TRBV5-1|TRBJ2-5|.|many
CASSPTAAQETQYF
TGCGCCAGCAGCCCCACCGCAGCTCAAGAGACCCAGTACTTC
>TRBV6-1|TRBJ1-5|TRBD1|many
CAGSTGEANQPQHF
TGTGCCGGATCGACAGGGGAGGCGAATCAGCCCCAGCATTTT
>TRBV18|TRBJ2-7|.|many
CASSPNRVEQYF
TGTGCCAGCTCACCCAACAGAGTCGAGCAGTACTTC
>TRBV11-2|TRBJ2-1|.|few
CASSLTGGPYNEQFF
TGTGCCAGCAGCTTAACTGGCGGTCCTTACAATGAGCAGTTCTTC
>TRBV20-1|TRBJ1-2|.|many
CSARTPARAGGGYTF
TGCAGTGCTAGGACCCCAGCCAGGGCTGGGGGAGGCTACACCTTC
>TRBV6-1|TRBJ2-1|TRBD1|many
CASSPDRDRVLNEQFF
TGTGCCAGCAGCCCTGACCGGGACAGGGTACTCAATGAGCAGTTCTTC
>TRBV18|TRBJ2-3|TRBD2|many
CASSPPRGAFTDTQYF
TGTGCCAGCTCACCACCGCGGGGGGCCTTCACAGATACGCAGTATTTT
>TRBV4-1|TRBJ1-1|.|.
CASSPHELGGTEAFF
TGCGCCAGCAGCCCGCACGAACTGGGGGGCACTGAAGCTTTCTTT
>TRBV15|TRBJ1-1|.|.
CATSRDLGDPLNTEAFF
TGTGCCACCAGCAGAGATTTGGGGGACCCTTTGAACACTGAAGCTTTCTTT
>TRBV28|TRBJ2-5|.|few
CASSFVSGQETQYF
TGTGCCAGCAGTTTTGTGTCAGGGCAAGAGACCCAGTACTTC
>TRBV6-2/TRBV6-3|TRBJ2-1|.|.
CASSYLAANALDEQFF
TGTGCCAGCAGTTACTTGGCGGCCAACGCATTAGATGAGCAGTTCTTC
>TRBV3-1|TRBJ2-3|.|many
CASSPATESTDTQYF
TGTGCCAGCAGCCCAGCCACGGAGAGCACAGATACGCAGTATTTT
>TRBV4-1|TRBJ1-4|.|.
CASSQDQGLDEKLFF
TGCGCCAGCAGCCAAGACCAGGGACTAGATGAAAAACTGTTTTTT
>TRBV20-1|TRBJ2-3|TRBD2|.
CSASEPGLAGGFTDTQYF
TGCAGTGCTAGTGAGCCTGGACTAGCGGGGGGGTTCACAGATACGCAGTATTTT